This T cell receptor beta chain is drawn from a study of T cells in Graves' hyperthyroidism and ophthalmopathy. Study-wide points: Ophthalmopathy was identified by the model a median about six months ahead of onset.

To note about this clonotype: Antigen unknown.

Disease duration under 2 months; hyperthyroidism patients were aged 18 to 65. Not enrolled were patients with uncontrolled infection, other autoimmune disease, pregnancy or lactation. The PBMCs were taken from about 10 ml of fresh peripheral blood. Researchers took RNA transcripts and amplified the TCR beta CDR3 regions from them. A set of HTBI primers served as the primers for a first-round RT-PCR of the TCR CDR3. From the multiplex PCR reads, TCRdb called clonotypes with MiXCR, one entry per CDR3 protein. Among about 180,000 distinct CDR3 sequences listed, about a tenth were seen once. The sequence came from a woman in her late teens or twenties with Graves' hyperthyroidism that later progressed to Graves' ophthalmopathy. The sample consisted of blood.

Here the CDR3 reads CASSFLDTDTQYF. CDR3 nucleotide sequence: TGTGCCAGCAGCTTTTTGGACACAGATACGCAGTATTTT. The chain joins TRBV11-3 to TRBJ2-3; D gene unclear. V was pared by 3 bases and J by 2 bases, with 6 bases between. Germline values: CDR1 SGHNT, CDR2 YENEEA. This CDR3 region has 13 residues. Full variable domain (missing parts from reference TRBV11-3 and TRBJ2-3): EAGVVQSPRYKIIEKKQPVAFWCNPISGHNTLYWYLQNLGQGPELLIRYENEEAVDDSQLPKDRFSAERLKGVDSTLKIQPAELGDSAVYLCASSFLDTDTQYFGPGTRLTVL.